This T cell receptor (beta chain) appears in the sequencing data of a study of T cell repertoires in cytomegalovirus infection (dated by TCRdb to the late 2010s). Context from the whole study: Because public TCR beta signatures pointed to carriage of CMV infection together with the matching HLA type, the HLA type of each donor mattered for the analysis. The research as a whole found: The ex vivo response was dominated by HLA-C-restricted CMV-specific TCR beta clonotypes, which also provided the single most frequent clonotype in two of eight donors. Cumulative frequency of public TCR beta family members discriminated carriers of CMV infection plus the relevant HLA type in this cohort and an independent approximately 400-donor cohort.

Instrument on record: Illumina HiSeq 1500. Starting from the raw public reads, TCRdb applied fastp trimming at Q25, assembled clones with MiXCR and retained in-frame beta chains. Each CDR3 protein appears once, grouped with its most common genes and DNA. Within this sample are approximately 500,000 distinct CDR3 sequences, with about 11% of them counted one time only. Around 9.6% of the sample rests with the top ten. This clonotype was recorded at least ten times. Its recognized antigen is unknown. No much larger clone is present one base from it, and per-base qualities are unavailable. The sequence was obtained from a human donor in good health (CMV status not recorded). Some clones in this sample may be carry-over from other donors' samples. The specimen sequenced was PBMCs.

Read as DNA, the sequence is TGTGCCAGCAGCTTGACGGGCAGGGCGAGCTCCTACAATGAGCAGTTCTTC. Translated, this gives CASSLTGRASSYNEQFF. The sequence joins TRBV7-9 to TRBJ2-1; TRBD1 is a weak D gene call, 5 bases matching. Trimming costs V 3 bases and J 0 bases, and their ends lie 15 bases apart. The CDR3 runs 17 amino acids, cysteine and phenylalanine included. The entry retains the CDR3 DNA only, 51 bases that are in frame from base 1. The germline V gene encodes CDR1 SEHNR and CDR2 FQNEAQ (reference sequence).